The subject of this entry is one TCR beta chain. The antigen is unknown. The data were taken from a study of shared clonotypes between healthy human individuals. Overall study findings and caveats: Naive subsets typically showed greater estimated richness than memory subsets.

Sequencing was performed with immunoSEQ multiplex PCR; in TCRdb, only in-frame clones are kept and a portion is missing. The sample lists 950,000 to 1,300,000 clones, about 75% seen once, with about 1.5% in the top ten. This CDR3 region has 14 residues. V was cut by 5 bases and J by 3 bases, with 14 bases left in between. CDR1 is SEHNR, CDR2 FQNEAQ, per germline (reference sequence). V and J are TRBV7-9 and TRBJ2-7, with D possibly called TRBD1 or TRBD2 (5 bases each). Input material: memory CD4+ T cells sorted from blood. Documented subset: CD45RA-negative fraction. The receptor was isolated from a man aged 18 to 29 in good health. Here the CDR3 DNA reads TGTGCCAGCAGCGGACTCAGGGAAAACTACGAGCAGTACTTC. Translation gives CASSGLRENYEQYF.